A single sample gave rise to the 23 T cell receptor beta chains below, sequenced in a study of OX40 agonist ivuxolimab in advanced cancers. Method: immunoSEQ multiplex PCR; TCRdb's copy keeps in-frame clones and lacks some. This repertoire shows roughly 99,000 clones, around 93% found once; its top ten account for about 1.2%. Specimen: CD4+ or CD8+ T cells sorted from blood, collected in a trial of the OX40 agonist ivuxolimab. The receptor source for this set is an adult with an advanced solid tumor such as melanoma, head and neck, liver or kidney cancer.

CDR3 in amino acids: CASSSHGQGNTEAFF. The CDR3, as DNA: TGTGCCAGCAGTTCCCACGGACAGGGGAACACTGAAGCTTTCTTT. The rearrangement links TRBV6-5 to TRBJ1-1; TRBD1 aligns across 8 bases. The length of the CDR3 is 15 residues. Per the germline V gene, CDR1 is MNHEY and CDR2 is SVGAGI. With V trimmed by 4 bases and J by 1 base, 5 bases remained unmatched.

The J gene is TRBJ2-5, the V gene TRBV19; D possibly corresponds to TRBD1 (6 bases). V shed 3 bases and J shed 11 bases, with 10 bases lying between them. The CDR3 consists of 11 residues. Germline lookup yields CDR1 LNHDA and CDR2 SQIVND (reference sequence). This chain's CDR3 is CASSIRQEQYF. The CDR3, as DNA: TGTGCCAGTAGTATCCGACAGGAGCAGTACTTC.

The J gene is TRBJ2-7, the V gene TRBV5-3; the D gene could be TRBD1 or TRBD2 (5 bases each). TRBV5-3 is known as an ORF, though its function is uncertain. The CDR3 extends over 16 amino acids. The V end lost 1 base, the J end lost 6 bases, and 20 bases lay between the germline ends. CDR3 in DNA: TGTGCCAGAAGCTTGAGCCTCGGGACCAGAGGAGGCGAGCAGTACTTC. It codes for CARSLSLGTRGGEQYF.

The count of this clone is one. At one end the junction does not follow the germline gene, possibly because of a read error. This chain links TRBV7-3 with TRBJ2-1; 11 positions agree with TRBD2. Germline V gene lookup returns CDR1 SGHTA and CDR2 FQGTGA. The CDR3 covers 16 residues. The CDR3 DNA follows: TGTGCCAGCAGCGTAACCGGGACTAGCGGATACAATGAGCAGTTCTTC. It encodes CASSVTGTSGYNEQFF.

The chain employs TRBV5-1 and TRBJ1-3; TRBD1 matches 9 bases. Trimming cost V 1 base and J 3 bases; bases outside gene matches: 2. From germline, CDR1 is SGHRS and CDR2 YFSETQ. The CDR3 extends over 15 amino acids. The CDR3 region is CASSLTGGDGNTIYF. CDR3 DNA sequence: TGCGCCAGCAGCTTGACAGGGGGCGATGGAAACACCATATATTTT.

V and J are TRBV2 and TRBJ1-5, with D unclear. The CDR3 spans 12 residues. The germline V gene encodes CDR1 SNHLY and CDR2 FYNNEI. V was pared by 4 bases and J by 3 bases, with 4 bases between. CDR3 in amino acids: CASSAVNQPQHF. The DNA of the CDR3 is TGTGCCAGCAGTGCGGTCAATCAGCCCCAGCATTTT.

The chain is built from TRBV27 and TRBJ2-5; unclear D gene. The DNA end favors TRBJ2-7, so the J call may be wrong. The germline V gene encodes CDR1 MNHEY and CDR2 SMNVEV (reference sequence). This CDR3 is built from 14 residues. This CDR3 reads CASSLEDGTYEQYF. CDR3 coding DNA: TGTGCCAGCAGTTTAGAGGACGGAACCTACGAGCAGTACTTC.

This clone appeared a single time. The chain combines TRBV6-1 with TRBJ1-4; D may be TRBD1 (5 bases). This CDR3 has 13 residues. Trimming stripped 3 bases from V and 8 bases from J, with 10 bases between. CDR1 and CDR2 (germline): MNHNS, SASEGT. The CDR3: CASSDGGREKLFF. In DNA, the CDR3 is TGTGCCAGCAGTGATGGGGGAAGAGAAAAACTGTTTTTT.

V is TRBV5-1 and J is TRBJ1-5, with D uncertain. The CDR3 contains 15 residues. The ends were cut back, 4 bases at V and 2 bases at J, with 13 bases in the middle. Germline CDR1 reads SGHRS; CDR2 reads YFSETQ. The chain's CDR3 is CASSVDSIGNQPQHF. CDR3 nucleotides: TGCGCCAGCAGCGTGGACTCGATCGGCAATCAGCCCCAGCATTTT.

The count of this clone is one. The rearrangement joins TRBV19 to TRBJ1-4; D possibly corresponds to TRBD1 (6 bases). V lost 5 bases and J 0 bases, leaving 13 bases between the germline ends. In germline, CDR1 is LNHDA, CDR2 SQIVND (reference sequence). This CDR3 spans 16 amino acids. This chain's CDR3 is CASSHGQLATNEKLFF. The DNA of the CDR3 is TGTGCCAGTAGTCACGGACAGCTTGCAACTAATGAAAAACTGTTTTTT.

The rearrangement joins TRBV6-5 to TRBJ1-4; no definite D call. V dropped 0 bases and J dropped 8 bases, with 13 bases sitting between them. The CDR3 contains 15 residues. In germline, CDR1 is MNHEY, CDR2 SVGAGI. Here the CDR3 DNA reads TGTGCCAGCAGTTACTCGCCAGTGTTGTTAGAAAAACTGTTTTTT. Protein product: CASSYSPVLLEKLFF.

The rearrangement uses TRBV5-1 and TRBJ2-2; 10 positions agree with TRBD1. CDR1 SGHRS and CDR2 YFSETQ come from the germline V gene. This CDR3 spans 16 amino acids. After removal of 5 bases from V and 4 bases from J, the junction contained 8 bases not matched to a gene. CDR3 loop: CASRSGTGAFTGELFF. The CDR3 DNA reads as TGCGCCAGCAGATCCGGGACAGGGGCCTTCACCGGGGAGCTGTTTTTT.

This CDR3 reads CASRWSGSNTGELFF. The CDR3 DNA sequence: TGTGCCAGCAGGTGGTCCGGATCGAACACCGGGGAGCTGTTTTTT. This rearrangement joins TRBV27 to TRBJ2-2; no firm D call. Germline CDR1 is MNHEY and CDR2 is SMNVEV (reference sequence). V was shortened by 6 bases and J by 0 bases, with 11 bases between the two germline ends. This CDR3 is built from 15 residues.

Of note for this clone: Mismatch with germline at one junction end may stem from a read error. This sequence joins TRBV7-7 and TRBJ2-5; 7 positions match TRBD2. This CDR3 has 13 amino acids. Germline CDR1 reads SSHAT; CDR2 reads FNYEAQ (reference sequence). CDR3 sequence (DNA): TGTGCTAGCAGCTTAGAACGGGGGGAATCCCAGTACTTC. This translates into CASSLERGESQYF.

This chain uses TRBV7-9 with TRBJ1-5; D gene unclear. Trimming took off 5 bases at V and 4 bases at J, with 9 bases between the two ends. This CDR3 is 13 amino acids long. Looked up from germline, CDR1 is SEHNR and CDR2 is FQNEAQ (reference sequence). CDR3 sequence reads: CASSPTKNQPQHF. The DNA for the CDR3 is TGTGCCAGCAGCCCGACTAAGAATCAGCCCCAGCATTTT.

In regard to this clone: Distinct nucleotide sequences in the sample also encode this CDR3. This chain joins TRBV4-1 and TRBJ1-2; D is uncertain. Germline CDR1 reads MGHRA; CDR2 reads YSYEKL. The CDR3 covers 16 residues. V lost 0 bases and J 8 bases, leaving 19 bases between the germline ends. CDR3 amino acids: CASSQDRLAGSYGYTF. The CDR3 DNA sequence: TGCGCCAGCAGCCAAGATCGCCTCGCTGGGTCCTACGGCTACACCTTC.

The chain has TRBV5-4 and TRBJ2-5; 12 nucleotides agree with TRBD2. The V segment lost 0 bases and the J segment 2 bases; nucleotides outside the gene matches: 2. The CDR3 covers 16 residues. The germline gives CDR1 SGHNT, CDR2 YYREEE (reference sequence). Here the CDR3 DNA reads TGTGCCAGCAGCTTGGGGCTAGCGGGAGGGCAAGAGACCCAGTACTTC. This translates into CASSLGLAGGQETQYF.

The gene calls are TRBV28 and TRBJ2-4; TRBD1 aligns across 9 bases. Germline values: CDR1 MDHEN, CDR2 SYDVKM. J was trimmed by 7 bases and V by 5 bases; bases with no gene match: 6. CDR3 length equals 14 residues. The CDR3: CASSRQGGANIQYF. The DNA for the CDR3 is TGTGCCAGCAGTCGACAGGGGGGGGCGAACATTCAGTACTTC.

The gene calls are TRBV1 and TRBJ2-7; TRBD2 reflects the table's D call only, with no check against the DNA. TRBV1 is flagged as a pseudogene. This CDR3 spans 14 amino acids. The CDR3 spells CTSKTSAYSYEQYF. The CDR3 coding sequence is TGCACCAGCAAGACTAGCGCTTACTCCTACGAGCAGTACTTC.

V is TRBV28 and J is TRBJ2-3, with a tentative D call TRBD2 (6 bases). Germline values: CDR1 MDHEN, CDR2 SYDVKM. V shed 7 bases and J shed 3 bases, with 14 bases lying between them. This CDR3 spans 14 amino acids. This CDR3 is CASNGLARTDTQYF. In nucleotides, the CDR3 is TGTGCCAGCAACGGGCTAGCGAGAACAGATACGCAGTATTTT.

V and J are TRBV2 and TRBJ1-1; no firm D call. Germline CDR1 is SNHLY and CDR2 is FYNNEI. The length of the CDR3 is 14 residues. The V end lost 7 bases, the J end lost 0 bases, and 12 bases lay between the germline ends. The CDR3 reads CASNKADMNTEAFF. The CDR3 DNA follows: TGTGCCAGCAATAAAGCCGATATGAACACTGAAGCTTTCTTT.

For the CDR3, the DNA is TGTGCCAGCAGTTACGGTACCGCGAGCTCTGGAAACACCATATATTTT. It is translated as CASSYGTASSGNTIYF. This chain links TRBV6-5 with TRBJ1-3; D remains ambiguous. The V end lost 2 bases, the J end lost 0 bases, and 11 bases lay between the germline ends. The CDR3 has 16 residues. Germline CDR1 and CDR2: MNHEY and SVGAGI.

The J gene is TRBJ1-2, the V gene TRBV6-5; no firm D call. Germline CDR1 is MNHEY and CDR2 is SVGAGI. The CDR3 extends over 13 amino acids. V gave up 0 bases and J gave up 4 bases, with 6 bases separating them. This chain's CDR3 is CASSYSGSYGYTF. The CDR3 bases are TGTGCCAGCAGTTACTCGGGCAGCTATGGCTACACCTTC.